The clone carrying this T cell receptor (beta chain) was observed many times. The target antigen is unknown. This record belongs to a study of CD8 T cells in ankylosing spondylitis. Study-wide points: Ankylosing spondylitis blood appeared to be characterized by a TCR beta motif of 8 or 9 highly homologous variants. It was reported that disease-linked clones were significantly enriched in matched ankylosing spondylitis synovial fluid.

TCRdb used MiXCR to reprocess the 5' RACE reads, holding one entry per CDR3 protein. The sample contains about 280,000 distinct CDR3 sequences, 15% to 20% of which appear only once. The TCR originated in a male donor with ankylosing spondylitis or in good health (not recorded which). Sequencing was done on a sample of blood, either unsorted or a sorted T cell fraction (not recorded which).

The CDR3 DNA reads TGTGCCAGCAGTTTAGCCGACGGGTACGCTGAAGCTTTCTTT. It specifies CASSLADGYAEAFF. The gene calls are TRBV12-3 or TRBV12-4 and TRBJ1-1; D is unresolved. The CDR3 is 14 residues long. The V and J ends lost 0 bases and 6 bases respectively, with 11 bases between them.